This entry features one T cell receptor (beta chain) sequence. This clone has just a few counts. The antigen it binds to is not known. No per-base quality is available; no much larger clone lies one base away. The sample originates from a study of blood T cell repertoires in COVID-19 (dated by TCRdb to between 2020 and 2021). With respect to the entire study: Samples covering the acute and convalescent phases of COVID-19 were provided by collaborators in the United States, Italy and Spain. The dataset comprised deeply sampled blood TCRbeta repertoires from subjects exposed to, actively infected with, or recovered from COVID-19. The samples were drawn from two sources: the first 160 participants of the ongoing ImmuneRACE study, and 1,000 to 1,500 subjects contributed by 6 global collaborators. Where available, HLA class I and class II types were taken from metadata supplied by the sample provider and were not determined by assay-based typing. The material from the prospective study consisted of cDNA or gDNA derived from T cells, B-cell-depleted T cells, or PBMCs. The sample metadata nearly always contained a de-identified subject ID, COVID-19 status, age in years and sex. The repertoires were released in a freely available public database meant as a resource for research on the immune response to SARS-CoV-2. The full study reports these points: The quantity of clinical and demographic metadata differed by source and by participant and was supplied without curation.

The collaborating institutions used their own protocols to collect whole blood in K2EDTA tubes. Collaborator samples were shipped for TCRbeta analysis as frozen whole blood, isolated PBMCs, or DNA extracted from either sample type. TCRbeta CDR3 regions were amplified from genomic DNA by means of the immunoSEQ Assay, a bias-controlled multiplex PCR. In the paper's pipeline: The number of nucleated cells in each sample was estimated from the amplification of reference gene primers within the assay. To quantify the absolute abundance of each unique TCRbeta CDR3 rearrangement, sequence reads were collapsed and filtered. Productive Simpson clonality was computed per sample as the square root of Simpson's diversity index over productive rearrangements. As stored in TCRdb, this immuneACCESS dataset retains in-frame rearrangements with V and J assigned. A fraction of the clones does not appear; measured against another copy, unresolved V genes explain less than half of the discrepancy, and the remainder lacks a known reason. That table gives V, J and clone size, and the DNA gave D and trimming. The sample table contains approximately 150,000 clones; only one count was recorded for around 87% of them. The leading ten clones occupy approximately 2% of the sample.

V is pruned by 3 bases and J by 1 base, leaving 3 bases of the junction without a gene match. Counted from cysteine to phenylalanine, this CDR3 has 15 amino acids. The read is trimmed to its CDR3 DNA, 45 bases read in frame from base 1. Sequences LGHNA (CDR1) and YNFKEQ (CDR2) are obtained from the germline V gene. The sequence was obtained from a man in his 70s with active COVID-19. The sequencing input was peripheral blood. Recombination joined TRBV4-2 with TRBJ1-1; TRBD1 aligns with 9 central bases. The CDR3 sequence is CASSQDRGSNTEAFF. The DNA is TGTGCCAGCAGCCAGGACAGGGGATCGAACACTGAAGCTTTCTTT.